Only a few counts were recorded for the clone carrying this T cell receptor beta chain. Antigen unknown. This record comes from a study of shared clonotypes between healthy human individuals. The CDR3 consists of 14 residues. Germline V gene data show CDR1 as MNHEY and CDR2 as SMNVEV (reference sequence). V shed 3 bases and J shed 4 bases, with 13 bases lying between them. The assay was run at deep level. Produced via immunoSEQ multiplex PCR; TCRdb's table is partial and in-frame only. The sample has 450,000 to 500,000 clones, about 85% seen once. Study-level results: Sequencing depth was predicted to influence how clonotypes are shared among donors.

The study enrolled healthy HIV-negative adults without recent acute infections or vaccinations as donors. Sequencing input: PBMCs. The J gene is TRBJ2-7, the V gene TRBV27, with a tentative D call TRBD1 (7 bases). The sequence came from a woman in her forties in good health. Some clones in this sample may be carry-over from other donors' samples. CDR3 in amino acids: CASSFWTGGYEQYF. The CDR3 DNA reads TGTGCCAGCAGTTTCTGGACAGGAGGGTACGAGCAGTACTTC.